A single sample gave rise to the 6 T cell receptor beta chains below, sequenced in a study of vaccination effects on CD4 cells after COVID-19. Once cultured for 10 to 11 days, the cells underwent separation to obtain CD4+ T cells. The person had a PCR-confirmed SARS-CoV-2 infection during March to December 2020. Everyone in the study got two shots of either the BNT162b2 or mRNA-1273 vaccine. For these TCRs, the target antigens are not known. Method: immunoSEQ multiplex PCR; TCRdb's copy keeps in-frame clones and lacks some. The sample includes nearly 50,000 clones, nearly 75% of them seen just once. The starting material was CD4+ T cells from PBMCs cultured without peptide, obtained after COVID-19 vaccination. Source of these receptors: a human donor who had a prior SARS-CoV-2 infection.

The chain combines TRBV11-3 with TRBJ1-4; 9 bases align to TRBD1. Germline V gene lookup returns CDR1 SGHNT and CDR2 YENEEA. The CDR3 spans 17 residues. The V gene end was trimmed by 0 bases and the J gene end by 2 bases; junction bases not matched to a gene: 4. CDR3 amino acids: CASSLERDRATNEKLFF. Here the CDR3 DNA reads TGTGCCAGCAGCTTAGAAAGGGACAGGGCTACTAATGAAAAACTGTTTTTT.

J is TRBJ2-1 and V is TRBV9, with D possibly being TRBD1 (6 bases). The CDR3 has 15 amino acids. Trimming pared 2 bases from V and 4 bases from J, leaving 13 bases between. Germline CDR1 reads SGDLS; CDR2 reads YYNGEE. The CDR3 protein is CASSVAEGEYNEQFF. The CDR3 nucleotides are TGTGCCAGCAGCGTCGCAGAGGGGGAATACAATGAGCAGTTCTTC.

This clone was recorded a few times. The CDR3 region is CASSPGTAPYEQYF. DNA for the CDR3: TGTGCCAGCAGCCCCGGGACTGCTCCCTACGAGCAGTACTTC. The chain joins TRBV7-3 to TRBJ2-7, with D possibly matching TRBD2 (6 bases). The germline V gene encodes CDR1 SGHTA and CDR2 FQGTGA. The CDR3 runs to 14 residues. V lost 5 bases and J lost 2, with 13 bases in between.

V gene TRBV24-1 combines with J gene TRBJ2-7, with a tentative D call TRBD2 (6 bases). Looked up from germline, CDR1 is KGHDR and CDR2 is SFDVKD. CDR3 size: 16 residues. V lost 0 bases and J 0 bases, leaving 11 bases between the germline ends. The CDR3 nucleotides read TGTGCCACCAGTGATTTGTGGCGGGGCAGCTCCTACGAGCAGTACTTC. Translated: CATSDLWRGSSYEQYF.

This clone was seen a few times. The V gene is TRBV11-2, the J gene TRBJ2-1; tentatively, D is TRBD2 (6 bases). Per the germline V gene, CDR1 is SGHAT and CDR2 is FQNNGV. This CDR3 is built from 14 residues. V dropped 5 bases and J dropped 9 bases, with 17 bases sitting between them. The CDR3: CASSPLAGWSEQFF. CDR3 coding DNA: TGTGCCAGCAGCCCTCTCGCGGGATGGAGTGAGCAGTTCTTC.

A few counts support this clone. This sequence joins TRBV10-3 and TRBJ1-1, with D possibly TRBD1 on 6 matching bases. The V end lost 5 bases, the J end lost 3 bases, and 19 bases lay between the germline ends. From germline, CDR1 is ENHRY and CDR2 SYGVKD. The CDR3 covers 16 residues. CDR3 protein: CAISKGSGEGHTEAFF. CDR3 nucleotides: TGTGCCATCAGTAAAGGATCAGGGGAGGGCCACACTGAAGCTTTCTTT.